This note documents a single T cell receptor (beta chain) sequence. The data stem from a study of blood T cell repertoires in COVID-19. Study summary: The origin of the acute and convalescent COVID-19 samples was the United States, Italy and Spain. T cells, B-cell-depleted T cells, or PBMCs provided the cDNA or gDNA that served as material.

How the authors handled the data: Reference gene primer amplification gave estimated nucleated cell counts. Profiling relied on immunoSEQ multiplex PCR, and the TCRdb table lists in-frame clones only, not all of them. The V and J calls and the clone size are those of that table, but D and trimming were determined from the DNA. The sample consists of around 150,000 clones, about 78% of them appearing once. After removal of 0 bases from V and 5 bases from J, the junction contained 5 bases not matched to a gene. Germline CDR1 is SGHRS and CDR2 is YFSETQ. CDR3 length equals 16 residues. This chain links TRBV5-1 with TRBJ2-1; 10 bases are shared with TRBD1. The sequenced material came from peripheral blood. The receptor comes from a man in his sixties who had recovered from COVID-19. CDR3 sequence reads: CASSLVGTGENNEQFF. The CDR3 DNA reads as TGCGCCAGCAGCTTGGTGGGGACAGGGGAGAACAATGAGCAGTTCTTC. Filled out from reference TRBV5-1 and TRBJ2-1, the complete variable domain reads KAGVTQTPRYLIKTRGQQVTLSCSPISGHRSVSWYQQTPGQGLQFLFEYFSETQRNKGNFPGRFSGRQFSNSRSEMNVSTLELGDSALYLCASSLVGTGENNEQFFGPGTRLTVL.